This TCR beta chain was recovered during a study of blood T cell repertoires in COVID-19. Original analysis: Using reference gene primer amplification, nucleated cell counts were estimated. The table came from immunoSEQ multiplex PCR; TCRdb's copy has only in-frame clones and leaves some out. For V, J and clone size, that table is used; D and trimming come from the DNA. There are about 180,000 clones in the sample; about 88% occur only once, and less than 2% lies in the top ten. This CDR3 region has 14 residues. V was pared by 2 bases and J by 4 bases, with 2 bases of the junction left unmatched. The germline V gene encodes CDR1 MNHEY and CDR2 SVGEGT.

Sequencing input: peripheral blood. The clonotype comes from a man aged 18 to 35 who had recovered from COVID-19. The chain has TRBV6-2 or TRBV6-3 and TRBJ1-5, with 7 bases fitting TRBD1. In DNA, the CDR3 is TGTGCCAGCAGTTACGCAGGGGGTAATCAGCCCCAGCATTTT. As protein: CASSYAGGNQPQHF.